The T cell receptor beta chain described here comes from a study of response to subunit inactivated influenza vaccine. CDR3 size: 17 residues. Germline-derived CDR1 and CDR2 are LGHDT and YNNKEL (reference sequence). V lost 1 base, J lost 9 bases, and 19 bases lay in between. TCRdb ran MiXCR on the RT-PCR reads and lists one entry per CDR3 protein. The sample records hundreds of thousands of distinct CDR3 sequences, 14% being singletons. This specimen was PBMCs from blood, taken 14 days before vaccination. The chain couples TRBV3-1 to TRBJ1-6; possibly TRBD1 for D (6 bases). The source is a man aged 50 or older who received an inactivated influenza vaccine. This CDR3 reads CASSQGSSGQRASPLHF. DNA for the CDR3: TGTGCCAGCAGCCAAGGGTCGAGCGGACAGAGGGCTTCACCCCTCCACTTT.